Sequencing of this T cell receptor beta chain was carried out in a study of OX40 agonist ivuxolimab in advanced cancers. Study-level background: Hepatocellular carcinoma, melanoma, renal cell or head and neck cancer was diagnosed in the dose-escalation patients.

The CDR3 covers 18 residues. V shed 5 bases and J shed 0 bases, with 23 bases lying between them. Per the germline V gene, CDR1 is SEHNR and CDR2 is FQNEAQ (reference sequence). Clones were read by immunoSEQ multiplex PCR, and TCRdb kept only the in-frame ones, dropping some. The sample lists about 26,000 clones; roughly 90% were seen once. Blood draws occurred at baseline, cycle 4 day 1, and cycle 7 day 1. The study's findings and limits: Clones of CD4+ and CD8+ blood T cells grew by week 6 at doses of 0.1 to 3.0 mg/kg.

On this clone: Its antigen is undetermined.

The sample here was CD4+ or CD8+ T cells sorted from blood, taken in a trial of the OX40 agonist ivuxolimab. The source is an adult with an advanced solid tumor such as melanoma, head and neck, liver or kidney cancer. The chain couples TRBV7-9 to TRBJ2-7; TRBD1 might be the D (6 bases). CDR3 protein: CASSQEPPDSPSSYEQYF. Here the CDR3 DNA reads TGTGCCAGCAGCCAAGAGCCCCCGGACAGCCCGAGCTCCTACGAGCAGTACTTC.